This section outlines one T cell receptor (beta chain) sequence together with its context. The data originate from a study of CD8+ T cells in alopecia areata. Looking at the study overall: Percentage of affected scalp area was the basis on which treated patients' severity was scored.

The germline V gene encodes CDR1 LGHNA and CDR2 YNFKEQ. V lost 0 bases to trimming and J lost 6 bases, with 3 bases between them. This CDR3 spans 12 amino acids. As for treatment: oral pan-JAK inhibitor, 5-10 mg twice daily. Following extraction, RNA underwent reverse transcription to cDNA, which served as the sequencing template. Method: immunoSEQ multiplex PCR; TCRdb's copy keeps in-frame clones and lacks some. Of over 100,000 clones in the sample, approximately 54% were seen once. This receptor was obtained from a human donor with alopecia areata. The chain recombines TRBV4-2 with TRBJ1-5, with unresolved D. Here the sequenced sample was CD8+ T cells sorted from blood, taken at week 24, from a patient treated with tofacitinib. Here the CDR3 reads CASSQDAQPQHF. CDR3 nucleotides: TGTGCCAGCAGCCAAGACGCTCAGCCCCAGCATTTT.